A selection of T cell receptor beta chains follows, all from one sample in a study of PD-L1 blockade in urothelial cancer. This table comes from immunoSEQ multiplex PCR, and its TCRdb copy is limited to in-frame clones, with some not included. The sample lists 90,000 or so clones, roughly 90% occurring once. Specimen: PBMCs, collected around atezolizumab (anti-PD-L1) treatment. Receptors were obtained from a woman aged 80 or older with urothelial cancer. Each CDR3 is given with its conserved first and last residue. The order of the fields is clone size, J gene, D gene, V gene, CDR3 DNA, CDR3 protein. The D gene is left open where the match is weak. Not every row has a clone size; where given, it reads once, few, many or a size class.

-	TRBJ2-1	-	TRBV11-3	TGTGCCAGCAGCTTGGGTAGGGGCAATGAGCAGTTCTTC	CASSLGRGNEQFF
-	TRBJ2-3	TRBD1	TRBV7-3	TGTGCCAGCAGCGGACAGGGGGGTGGGGCCACAGATACGCAGTATTTT	CASSGQGGGATDTQYF
-	TRBJ1-2	-	TRBV28	TGTGCCAGCTCTTGGGCATATGGCTACACCTTC	CASSWAYGYTF
-	TRBJ2-7	TRBD2	TRBV15	TGTGCCACCAGCCGCATAACTAGCGGGAGTTACGAGCAGTACTTC	CATSRITSGSYEQYF
-	TRBJ2-5	TRBD1	TRBV13	TGTGCCAGCAGTTATAGACGGGACAGGGGTGAAGAGACCCAGTACTTC	CASSYRRDRGEETQYF
once	TRBJ2-1	TRBD2	TRBV19	TGTGCCAGTAGACGGACGGGACTAGCGGGAGTAGGCTACAATGAGCAGTTCTTC	CASRRTGLAGVGYNEQFF
-	TRBJ1-2	-	TRBV5-1	TGCGCCAGCAGCCAGGACAGTCCCAACTATGGCTACACCTTC	CASSQDSPNYGYTF
-	TRBJ1-2	TRBD1	TRBV5-6	TGTGCCAGCAGCATGGACAGGGGTGGCTATGGCTACACCTTC	CASSMDRGGYGYTF
-	TRBJ2-7	-	TRBV7-9	TGTGCCAGCAGCTCCCTCCCAGGGAAAAACGAGCAGTACTTC	CASSSLPGKNEQYF
many	TRBJ2-5	-	TRBV19	TGTGCCGAAAACACCCAAGAGACCCAGTACTTC	CAENTQETQYF
-	TRBJ1-1	-	TRBV19	TGTGCCATTGGGGGGGGAGTGGGCAGAATCACTGAAGCTTTCTTT	CAIGGGVGRITEAFF
-	TRBJ2-7	TRBD2	TRBV27	TGTGCCAGCAGTTCGACTAGCGGGAGTAAGAATAAGCTGTACTTC	CASSSTSGSKNKLYF
few	TRBJ2-7	TRBD1	TRBV28	TGTGCCAGCAGTTCGTACTTGGACAGGGACTACGAGCAGTACTTC	CASSSYLDRDYEQYF
-	TRBJ2-1	TRBD1	TRBV28	TGTGCCAGCAGCTTGACAGGGTTTGAGCAGTTCTTC	CASSLTGFEQFF
-	TRBJ2-7	TRBD2	TRBV10-3	TGTGCCATCAGTGAGACTCTCCCGGGAGGGGGCTACGAGCAGTACTTC	CAISETLPGGGYEQYF
once	TRBJ1-2	TRBD1	TRBV5-4	TGTGCCAGCAGTTACAGACAGGGCCCTAACTATGGCTACACCTTC	CASSYRQGPNYGYTF
-	TRBJ2-2	TRBD2	TRBV7-3	TGTGCCAGCAGCTTAGGGCTAGCGGGAACCGGGGAGCTGTTTTTT	CASSLGLAGTGELFF
once	TRBJ2-3	-	TRBV28	TGTGCCAGCAGTTCCCTCGCCGGGGTTACGGGAGAGGCAGGCGGCACAGATACGCAGTATTTT	CASSSLAGVTGEAGGTDTQYF
once	TRBJ2-7	-	TRBV5-1	TGCGCCAGCAGCTTGGCCCTGGGTCGGGACTACGAGCAGTACTTC	CASSLALGRDYEQYF
-	TRBJ2-2	-	TRBV21-1	TGTGCCAGCAGCATCGACAGCACCGGGGAGCTGTTTTTT	CASSIDSTGELFF
-	TRBJ1-1	-	TRBV14	TGTGCCAGCAGCCAAATCGGCCGGGGACTTAACACTGAAGCTTTCTTT	CASSQIGRGLNTEAFF
-	TRBJ1-2	TRBD1	TRBV28	TGTGCCAGCAGTTGGGGACAGGCGCTCTATGGCTACACCTTC	CASSWGQALYGYTF
few	TRBJ2-1	-	TRBV7-3	TGTGCCAGCAGCCGTGACCCCGCGGTGGATGAGCAGTTCTTC	CASSRDPAVDEQFF
-	TRBJ2-7	-	TRBV11-3	TGTGCCAGCAGCCCCGGGACAATCTACGAGCAGTACTTC	CASSPGTIYEQYF
-	TRBJ2-7	TRBD2	TRBV5-1	TGCGCCAGCAGCTTAGCGGGGGCCCCTTCCTACGAGCAGTACTTC	CASSLAGAPSYEQYF
-	TRBJ2-3	TRBD1	TRBV6-6	TGTGCCAGCAGCACGCCGGGACAGGGTCGCACAGATACGCAGTATTTT	CASSTPGQGRTDTQYF
-	TRBJ1-1	-	TRBV11-1	TGTGCCAGCAGCTTAGGGCGTCAGGGGATGGTCACTGAAGCTTTCTTT	CASSLGRQGMVTEAFF
-	TRBJ2-1	-	TRBV5-1	TGCGCCAGCAGCTCCGGGGGACGGGGCAATGAGCAGTTCTTC	CASSSGGRGNEQFF
once	TRBJ2-2	-	TRBV28	TGTGCCAGCAGTTTATTGGGGGGGCTAAGGGAGCTGTTTTTT	CASSLLGGLRELFF
-	TRBJ2-3	-	TRBV7-3	TGTGCCAGCAGCCAGAACACCGCAGATACGCAGTATTTT	CASSQNTADTQYF
once	TRBJ1-5	-	TRBV19	TGTGCCAGTAACTCCGAGGCGGTTCAGCCCCAGCATTTT	CASNSEAVQPQHF
-	TRBJ2-1	TRBD2	TRBV2	TGTGCCAGCAGCGTAGGGACTAGCGGCAATGAGCAGTTCTTC	CASSVGTSGNEQFF
-	TRBJ2-7	TRBD2	TRBV5-1	TGCGCCAGCAGCGCCTTAGCGGGGGCGGCCTACGAGCAGTACTTC	CASSALAGAAYEQYF
once	TRBJ1-5	TRBD1	TRBV27	TGTGCCAGCAGTTGGGACAGGAATAGCAATCAGCCCCAGCATTTT	CASSWDRNSNQPQHF
-	TRBJ1-2	-	TRBV6-1	TGTGCCAGCAGTGAAGGGGCAGGGGTTTGGAGTGGCTACACCTTC	CASSEGAGVWSGYTF
-	TRBJ1-5	TRBD1	TRBV5-1	TGCGCCAGCTCCCGGACAGGGTCGGATGGTCAGCCCCAGCATTTT	CASSRTGSDGQPQHF
once	TRBJ2-5	-	TRBV5-4	TGTGCCAGCAGCTCCCCTCCCAACTCACAAGAGACCCAGTACTTC	CASSSPPNSQETQYF
once	TRBJ1-2	-	TRBV6-6	TGTGCCAGCAGTTACGGGGGAGGAGGTAACTATGGCTACACCTTC	CASSYGGGGNYGYTF
-	TRBJ2-5	TRBD2	TRBV7-9	TGTGCCAGCAGCCCCCGGGGGGGAGAGACCCAGTACTTC	CASSPRGGETQYF
-	TRBJ1-5	-	TRBV27	TGTGCCAGCAGGAAAGCTGGTAATCAGCCCCAGCATTTT	CASRKAGNQPQHF
-	TRBJ1-5	TRBD1	TRBV2	TGTGCCAGCACCGGGGACAGTGGTAGCAATCAGCCCCAGCATTTT	CASTGDSGSNQPQHF
-	TRBJ1-1	-	TRBV28	TGTGCCAGCAGTTTCGAGTGGAACACTGAAGCTTTCTTT	CASSFEWNTEAFF
-	TRBJ2-2	TRBD2	TRBV29-1	TGCAGCGTTGGCCGGACTAGCGGGAGTGAAGGGGAGCTGTTTTTT	CSVGRTSGSEGELFF
-	TRBJ2-3	TRBD2	TRBV7-9	TGTGCCAGCAGCTTGACTAGCGGGACGTCAGATACGCAGTATTTT	CASSLTSGTSDTQYF
-	TRBJ2-7	TRBD1	TRBV28	TGTGCCAGCAGTCTACTCACGACAGGGTACCTCAACGAGCAGTACTTC	CASSLLTTGYLNEQYF
-	TRBJ2-1	TRBD2	TRBV11-2	TGTGCCAGCAGCTTAGGTGCTAGCGGGAGGGTAAATGAGCAGTTCTTC	CASSLGASGRVNEQFF
-	TRBJ1-1	TRBD1	TRBV18	TGTGCCAGCTCGCCCCAGGGGGTGAACACTGAAGCTTTCTTT	CASSPQGVNTEAFF
-	TRBJ1-1	-	TRBV7-8	TGTGCCAGCAGCTTAGGGGGACTGATGAACACTGAAGCTTTCTTT	CASSLGGLMNTEAFF
once	TRBJ1-2	-	TRBV19	TGTGCCAGTAGTATCCAGGTTGGGCTCGGCTACACCTTC	CASSIQVGLGYTF
-	TRBJ2-7	-	TRBV28	TGTGCCAGCCCCCCCGCGGGACGGTTTTTTCCCTACGAGCAGTACTTC	CASPPAGRFFPYEQYF
-	TRBJ1-3	-	TRBV9	TGTGCCAGCAGCGTAGCGGCAGGGCCTGGAAACACCATATATTTT	CASSVAAGPGNTIYF
-	TRBJ1-2	-	TRBV28	TGTGCCAGCAGTTTAAAGTCGGCAGCGCTCTATGGCTACACCTTC	CASSLKSAALYGYTF
-	TRBJ1-1	-	TRBV7-6	TGTGCCAGCAGCTTCAACAGGGACACTGAAGCTTTCTTT	CASSFNRDTEAFF